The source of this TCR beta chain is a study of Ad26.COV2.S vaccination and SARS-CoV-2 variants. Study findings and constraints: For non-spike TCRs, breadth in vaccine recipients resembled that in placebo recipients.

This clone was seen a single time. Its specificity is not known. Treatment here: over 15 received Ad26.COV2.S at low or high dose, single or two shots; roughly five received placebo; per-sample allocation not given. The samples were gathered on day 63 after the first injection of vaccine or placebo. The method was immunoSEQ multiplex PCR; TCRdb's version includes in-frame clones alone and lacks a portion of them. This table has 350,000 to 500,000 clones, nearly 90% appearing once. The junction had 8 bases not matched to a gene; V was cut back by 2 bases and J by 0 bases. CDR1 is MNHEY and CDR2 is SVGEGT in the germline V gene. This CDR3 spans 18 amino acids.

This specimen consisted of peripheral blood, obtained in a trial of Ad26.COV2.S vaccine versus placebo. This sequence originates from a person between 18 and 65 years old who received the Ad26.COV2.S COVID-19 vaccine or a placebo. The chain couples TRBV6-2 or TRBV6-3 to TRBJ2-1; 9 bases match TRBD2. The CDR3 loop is CASSYRMTSGSSYNEQFF. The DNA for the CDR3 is TGTGCCAGCAGTTACCGGATGACTAGCGGCAGCTCCTACAATGAGCAGTTCTTC.